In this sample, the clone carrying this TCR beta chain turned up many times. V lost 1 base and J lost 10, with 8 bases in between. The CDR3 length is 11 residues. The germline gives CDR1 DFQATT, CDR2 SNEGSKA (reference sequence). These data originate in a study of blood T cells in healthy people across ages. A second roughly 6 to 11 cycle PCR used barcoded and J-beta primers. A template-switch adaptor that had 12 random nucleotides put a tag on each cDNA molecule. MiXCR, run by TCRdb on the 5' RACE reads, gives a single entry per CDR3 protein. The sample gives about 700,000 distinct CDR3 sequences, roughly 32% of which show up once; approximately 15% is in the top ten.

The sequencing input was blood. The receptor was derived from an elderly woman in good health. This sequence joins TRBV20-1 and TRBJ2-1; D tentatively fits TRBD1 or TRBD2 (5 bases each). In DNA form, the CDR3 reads TGCAGTGCTAGAGCGGGGACGGAGCAGTTCTTC. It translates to CSARAGTEQFF.